Presented here are 27 T cell receptor beta chains from one specimen sequenced in a study of blood T cell repertoires in COVID-19. Generated by immunoSEQ multiplex PCR, the TCRdb table keeps only in-frame clones and is missing some. The sample records some 95,000 clones, over 80% being singletons. Sequences were obtained from peripheral blood. Source of these receptors: a human donor with active COVID-19. The donor label of this sample is uncertain.

The chain carries TRBV11-2 and TRBJ1-2; D remains ambiguous. With 4 bases removed from V and 1 base from J, the gap between germline ends came to 10 bases. Germline assignment: CDR1 SGHAT and CDR2 FQNNGV. There are 14 residues in the CDR3. The CDR3 is CASSSLRHNYGYTF. The CDR3 DNA follows: TGTGCCAGCAGCTCATTGAGGCATAACTATGGCTACACCTTC.

The chain carries TRBV5-4 and TRBJ2-2, with 12 bases lining up with TRBD1. CDR1 and CDR2 from the germline V gene are SGHNT and YYREEE (reference sequence). The CDR3 has 16 residues. V trimming: 4 bases; J trimming: 8 bases; junction bases outside the gene matches: 9. DNA for the CDR3: TGTGCCAGCAGCGCGATGCCGGGACAGGGGGCGGGGGAGCTGTTTTTT. Amino acids: CASSAMPGQGAGELFF.

The rearrangement joins TRBV5-1 to TRBJ2-7; a possible D gene is TRBD1 (6 bases). This CDR3 has 15 amino acids. Germline lookup yields CDR1 SGHRS and CDR2 YFSETQ. Trimming left V 3 bases short and J 4 bases short, with 17 bases between. The CDR3 nucleotides are TGCGCCAGCAGCTCCGAACAGGGCCCAACATACGAGCAGTACTTC. As protein: CASSSEQGPTYEQYF.

This clone was found once. The J gene is TRBJ2-1, the V gene TRBV7-8; TRBD2 matches at 10 bases. V was pared by 1 base and J by 2 bases, with 8 bases of the junction left unmatched. The CDR3 loop spans 18 amino acids. CDR1 SGHVS and CDR2 FQNEAQ come from the germline V gene. The CDR3 region has the DNA TGTGCCAGCAGCTTAGAGCCTAGCGGGGGCATCACCTACAATGAGCAGTTCTTC. Translating gives CASSLEPSGGITYNEQFF.

This chain uses TRBV7-2 with TRBJ2-2; D gene uncertain. There are 14 residues in the CDR3. The germline CDR1 and CDR2 sequences are SGHTA and FQGNSA. V was pared by 0 bases and J by 1 base, with 3 bases between. In nucleotides, the CDR3 is TGTGCCAGCAGCTTAGCCAGGAACACCGGGGAGCTGTTTTTT. The encoded protein is CASSLARNTGELFF.

V gene TRBV5-6 combines with J gene TRBJ2-7; 7 bases fit TRBD2. Germline loops: CDR1 SGHDT, CDR2 YYEEEE. The CDR3 contains 14 residues. Trimming took 2 bases from V and 3 from J; bases not matched to a gene: 5. CDR3 coding DNA: TGTGCCAGCAGCTTAACGGGAGGCCGCTACGAGCAGTACTTC. Translating gives CASSLTGGRYEQYF.

This clone was seen just once. The rearrangement links TRBV25-1 to TRBJ2-7; D perhaps matches TRBD2 (5 bases). Germline CDR1 MGHDK, CDR2 SYGVNS. The V end lost 2 bases, the J end lost 5 bases, and 16 bases lay between the germline ends. The CDR3 consists of 15 residues. CDR3 bases: TGTGCCAGCAGTGAAATCGGAGGCCTCGGAGACGAGCAGTACTTC. Translation gives CASSEIGGLGDEQYF.

V is TRBV24-1 and J is TRBJ2-3; TRBD1 aligns across 10 bases. Germline V CDR1 and CDR2: KGHDR, SFDVKD. The J segment lost 4 bases and the V segment lost 7 bases, leaving 1 base of the junction unmatched. CDR3 length: 13 amino acids. CDR3 region: CATRGTGADTQYF. The CDR3 DNA sequence: TGTGCCACCAGGGGGACAGGGGCAGATACGCAGTATTTT.

The chain couples TRBV2 to TRBJ1-5; D is undetermined. This CDR3 is built from 19 residues. The germline V gene has CDR1 SNHLY and CDR2 FYNNEI. Trimming shortened V by 3 bases and J by 0 bases, and 21 bases separated the two germline ends. The CDR3 reads CASSDLSGTKTNSNQPQHF. The CDR3 DNA reads TGTGCCAGCAGTGACCTCTCTGGTACGAAGACAAATAGCAATCAGCCCCAGCATTTT. The whole variable domain, filled in from reference TRBV2 and TRBJ1-5, reads EPEVTQTPSHQVTQMGQEVILRCVPISNHLYFYWYRQILGQKVEFLVSFYNNEISEKSEIFDDQFSVERPDGSNFTLKIRSTKLEDSAMYFCASSDLSGTKTNSNQPQHFGDGTRLSIL.

The V gene is TRBV7-2, the J gene TRBJ1-1, with D perhaps matching TRBD1 (6 bases). From germline, CDR1 is SGHTA and CDR2 FQGNSA. V dropped 1 base and J dropped 7 bases, with 10 bases sitting between them. The CDR3 extends over 13 amino acids. In DNA form, the CDR3 reads TGTGCCAGCAGCTTAGGGGGGCAGGGTGAAGCTTTCTTT. It is translated as CASSLGGQGEAFF.

The V and J genes are TRBV2 and TRBJ2-3, with 8 bases identical to TRBD1. CDR3 length: 15 amino acids. Germline V gene lookup returns CDR1 SNHLY and CDR2 FYNNEI. V lost 4 bases, J lost 1 base, and 4 bases stayed unmatched. The CDR3 here is CASSGQGAGTDTQYF. For the CDR3, the DNA is TGTGCCAGCAGTGGTCAGGGGGCCGGCACAGATACGCAGTATTTT. The complete variable domain, with remaining parts taken from reference TRBV2 and TRBJ2-3, reads EPEVTQTPSHQVTQMGQEVILRCVPISNHLYFYWYRQILGQKVEFLVSFYNNEISEKSEIFDDQFSVERPDGSNFTLKIRSTKLEDSAMYFCASSGQGAGTDTQYFGPGTRLTVL.

This chain links TRBV2 with TRBJ1-2, with D unresolved. The CDR3 spans 12 residues. Between the trimmed V and J ends, which lost 7 bases and 6 bases, there was a span of 12 bases. From germline, CDR1 is SNHLY and CDR2 FYNNEI. The CDR3 here is CASKRGKDGYTF. In DNA form, the CDR3 reads TGTGCCAGCAAGCGAGGGAAGGATGGCTACACCTTC.

The V gene is TRBV10-3, the J gene TRBJ1-2, with 7 bases identical to TRBD1. The germline CDR1 and CDR2 sequences are ENHRY and SYGVKD. With V trimmed by 3 bases and J by 4 bases, 5 bases remained unmatched. This CDR3 region has 14 residues. As DNA, the CDR3 is TGTGCCATCAGTGATGGGACAGCTTTCTATGGCTACACCTTC. Encoded protein: CAISDGTAFYGYTF.

The rearrangement links TRBV6-2 or TRBV6-3 to TRBJ2-5; D gene ambiguous. Between the trimmed V and J ends, which lost 0 bases and 2 bases, there was a span of 7 bases. From germline, CDR1 is MNHEY and CDR2 SVGEGT. CDR3 length equals 14 residues. As DNA, the CDR3 is TGTGCCAGCAGTTACTCGGAGTTACAAGAGACCCAGTACTTC. It codes for CASSYSELQETQYF.

This rearrangement joins TRBV3-1 (or the pseudogene TRBV3-2) to TRBJ2-5; 7 bases agree with TRBD1. CDR3 length equals 15 residues. Trimming removed 4 bases from V and 0 bases from J; junction bases left unmatched: 5. The V gene's germline CDR1 is LGHDT and CDR2 YNNKEL (reference sequence). CDR3 residues: CASSPPDRDQETQYF. The CDR3 region has the DNA TGTGCCAGCAGCCCTCCCGACAGGGACCAAGAGACCCAGTACTTC.

This chain joins TRBV10-3 and TRBJ1-2; the D gene is possibly TRBD1 (6 bases). With 0 bases removed from V and 5 bases from J, the gap between germline ends came to 13 bases. Germline V lookup: CDR1 ENHRY, CDR2 SYGVKD. The CDR3 has 15 amino acids. CDR3 loop: CAISESLGAGYGYTF. Here the CDR3 DNA reads TGTGCCATCAGTGAGTCTTTGGGGGCAGGGTATGGCTACACCTTC.

J is TRBJ2-4 and V is TRBV24-1; 7 bases fit TRBD1. V shed 4 bases and J 8 bases; nucleotides not matched to a gene: 10. This CDR3 is 15 amino acids long. The germline V gene has CDR1 KGHDR and CDR2 SFDVKD. This CDR3 reads CATSDPRTGTDIQYF. CDR3 nucleotides: TGTGCCACCAGTGACCCCCGGACAGGAACGGACATTCAGTACTTC.

The chain joins TRBV6-6 to TRBJ2-3; 9 positions match TRBD2. CDR1 MNHNY and CDR2 SVGAGI come from the germline V gene (reference sequence). CDR3 length: 16 residues. V was clipped by 2 bases and J by 6 bases; unmatched bases: 9. The CDR3: CASSYRGGLARDTQYF. CDR3 coding DNA: TGTGCCAGCAGTTACCGTGGGGGACTAGCACGCGATACGCAGTATTTT.

This clone was observed a handful of times. The chain has TRBV6-5 and TRBJ1-5; no firm D call. The germline V and J ends were trimmed by 5 bases and 2 bases, with 13 bases remaining between them. Per germline, CDR1 MNHEY and CDR2 SVGAGI. This CDR3 contains 15 residues. CDR3: CASSPGVGGNQPQHF. As DNA, the CDR3 is TGTGCCAGCAGTCCCGGGGTAGGTGGCAATCAGCCCCAGCATTTT.

The rearrangement joins TRBV5-5 to TRBJ2-7, with D hard to call. The CDR3 runs 15 residues. V was trimmed by 3 bases and J by 3 bases, leaving 16 bases between them. The germline V gene has CDR1 SGHKS and CDR2 YYEKEE (reference sequence). The CDR3 is CASSSTAQSLYEQYF. DNA for the CDR3: TGTGCCAGCAGCTCAACTGCACAGTCCCTCTACGAGCAGTACTTC. The variable domain in full, with the rest retrieved from reference TRBV5-5 and TRBJ2-7, is DAGVTQSPTHLIKTRGQQVTLRCSPISGHKSVSWYQQVLGQGPQFIFQYYEKEERGRGNFPDRFSARQFPNYSSELNVNALLLGDSALYLCASSSTAQSLYEQYFGPGTRLTVT.

The rearrangement joins TRBV7-2 to TRBJ2-7, with D unresolved. Looked up from germline, CDR1 is SGHTA and CDR2 is FQGNSA. The CDR3 loop spans 14 amino acids. V gave up 3 bases and J gave up 1 base, with 10 bases separating them. The CDR3 loop reads CASSFNQVSYEQYF. The CDR3 DNA reads TGTGCCAGCAGCTTTAACCAGGTTTCCTACGAGCAGTACTTC. Full variable domain (missing parts from reference TRBV7-2 and TRBJ2-7): GAGVSQSPSNKVTEKGKDVELRCDPISGHTALYWYRQSLGQGLEFLIYFQGNSAPDKSGLPSDRFSAERTGGSVSTLTIQRTQQEDSAVYLCASSFNQVSYEQYFGPGTRLTVT.

The chain couples TRBV7-9 to TRBJ2-5; a weak D match, TRBD1 (5 bases). The CDR3 is 15 residues long. From germline, CDR1 is SEHNR and CDR2 FQNEAQ (reference sequence). V lost 5 bases and J 5 bases, leaving 18 bases between the germline ends. CDR3 coding DNA: TGTGCCAGCAGCCCTAGAAGGCAGGGTCGGGAGACCCAGTACTTC. It yields the protein CASSPRRQGRETQYF.

The J gene is TRBJ2-5, the V gene TRBV18; no clear D. This CDR3 has 12 amino acids. Germline-derived CDR1 and CDR2 are KGHSH and LQKENI. Trimming took 8 bases from V and 0 from J, leaving 7 bases between them. The CDR3 here is CASSAYQETQYF. The CDR3 DNA follows: TGTGCCAGCAGCGCGTACCAAGAGACCCAGTACTTC.

The chain combines TRBV7-2 with TRBJ2-3, with 13 positions matching TRBD2. Per germline, CDR1 SGHTA and CDR2 FQGNSA. The CDR3 is 17 residues long. V was clipped by 4 bases and J by 1 base; unmatched bases: 5. This chain's CDR3 is CASSSGLAGERTDTQYF. The CDR3 bases are TGTGCCAGCAGCTCCGGACTAGCGGGGGAGCGCACAGATACGCAGTATTTT.

The rearrangement joins TRBV4-2 to TRBJ1-2; 9 bases fit TRBD1. CDR1 and CDR2 from the germline V gene are LGHNA and YNFKEQ. The V gene end was trimmed by 5 bases and the J gene end by 4 bases; junction bases not matched to a gene: 8. CDR3 length: 15 amino acids. CDR3 residues: CASSIRDRESYGYTF. For the CDR3, the DNA is TGTGCCAGCAGCATCCGGGACAGGGAAAGCTATGGCTACACCTTC.

The chain carries TRBV7-9 and TRBJ1-4; 7 bases are shared with TRBD1. Germline CDR1 SEHNR, CDR2 FQNEAQ (reference sequence). Trimming removed 4 bases from V and 5 bases from J; junction bases left unmatched: 7. This CDR3 region has 15 residues. The CDR3 sequence: CASSSLGQKNEKLFF. DNA of the CDR3: TGTGCCAGCAGCTCACTGGGACAGAAGAATGAAAAACTGTTTTTT.

This sequence joins TRBV12-3 or TRBV12-4 and TRBJ2-5; 9 nucleotides align to TRBD2. The V gene end was trimmed by 3 bases and the J gene end by 4 bases; junction bases not matched to a gene: 0. This CDR3 comprises 13 residues. CDR3 residues: CASSLGLAETQYF. DNA of the CDR3: TGTGCCAGCAGTTTGGGACTAGCAGAGACCCAGTACTTC.